This T cell receptor beta chain is drawn from a study of cytomegalovirus exposure and HLA in healthy donors. V trimming: 6 bases; J trimming: 7 bases; junction bases outside the gene matches: 14. The CDR3 has 15 residues. The germline V gene has CDR1 MNHEY and CDR2 SVGAGI. The table came from immunoSEQ multiplex PCR; TCRdb's copy has only in-frame clones and leaves some out. The sample holds roughly 330,000 clones, about nine tenths seen once. The sample comprised PBMCs. The gene calls are TRBV6-5 and TRBJ2-7; 8 bases align to TRBD2. The sequence came from a young woman in good health and CMV-seropositive. CDR3 sequence: CASRPVREGLREQYF. The CDR3 bases are TGTGCCAGCAGGCCTGTACGGGAGGGATTGCGGGAGCAGTACTTC.